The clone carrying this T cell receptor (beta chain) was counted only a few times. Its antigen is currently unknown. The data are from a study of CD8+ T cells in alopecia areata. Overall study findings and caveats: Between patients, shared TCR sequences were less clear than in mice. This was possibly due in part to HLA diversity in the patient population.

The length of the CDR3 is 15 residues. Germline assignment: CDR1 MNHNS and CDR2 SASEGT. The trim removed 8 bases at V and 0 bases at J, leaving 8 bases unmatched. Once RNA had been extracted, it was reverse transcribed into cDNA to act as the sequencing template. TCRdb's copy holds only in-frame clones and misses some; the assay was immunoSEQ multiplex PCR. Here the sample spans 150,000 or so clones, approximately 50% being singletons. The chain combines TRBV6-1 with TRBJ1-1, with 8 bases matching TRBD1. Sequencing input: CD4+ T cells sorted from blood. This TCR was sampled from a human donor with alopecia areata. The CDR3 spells CASAPDRVMNTEAFF. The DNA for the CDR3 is TGTGCCAGCGCACCGGACAGGGTAATGAACACTGAAGCTTTCTTT.